The subject of this entry is one TCR beta chain. As yet, its antigen is unknown. The V and J ends lost 0 bases and 5 bases, in that order; junction bases with no gene match: 3. Germline assignment: CDR1 SGHRS and CDR2 YFSETQ. The CDR3 sequence is 15 residues long. Produced via immunoSEQ multiplex PCR; TCRdb's table is partial and in-frame only. The repertoire holds about 85,000 clones, with more than 75% as singletons. The data were taken from a study of cytotoxic CD8 clonotypes in ibrutinib-treated CLL. Looking at the study overall: Mean productive templates were under 260,000; mean productive rearrangements were 94,082. Study-wide results and caveats: Clonality climbed at ibrutinib response, then dropped toward baseline at progression. Public clonotypes were uncommon and contracted or stayed stable on treatment.

This clonotype originated in a human donor with chronic lymphocytic leukemia. The chain joins TRBV5-1 to TRBJ2-5, with 11 positions matching TRBD2. The material sequenced was PBMCs, taken after 12 months of ibrutinib treatment. The CDR3 nucleotides read TGCGCCAGCAGCTTGGGGGCTAGCGGGAGGGAGACCCAGTACTTC. As protein: CASSLGASGRETQYF.